The rows below give T cell receptor beta chains drawn from one sample of a study of control samples from healthy donors and cancer patients. Sequencing was performed with immunoSEQ multiplex PCR; in TCRdb, only in-frame clones are kept and a portion is missing. The data contain 150,000 to 200,000 clones, 90% of them singletons. Sequencing was carried out using blood. All receptors come from a woman between 50 and 59 years old in good health. The CDR3 runs from the conserved cysteine through the conserved F or W. A D gene is named only where the DNA matches it firmly. A row's size may be missing; if present it is once, few, many or a size class.

d_call j_call clone_size v_call cdr3_aa cdr3_nt
NA TRBJ1-5 NA TRBV7-9 CASSGPHVSQHF TGTGCCAGCAGCGGCCCGCATGTCTCCCAGCATTTT
NA TRBJ1-1 NA TRBV11-1 CASSLNTGIATEAFF TGTGCCAGCAGCTTAAATACAGGGATAGCCACTGAAGCTTTCTTT
NA TRBJ1-2 NA TRBV3-1/TRBV3-2 CASSHTGSYYGYTF TGTGCCAGCAGCCACACAGGGAGCTACTATGGCTACACCTTC
NA TRBJ1-5 NA TRBV19 CASSIPRDRNQPQHF TGTGCCAGTAGTATTCCGCGGGATCGCAATCAGCCCCAGCATTTT
NA TRBJ2-7 NA TRBV7-9 CASSTRGQHWGYEQYF TGTGCCAGCAGCACACGCGGACAGCACTGGGGCTACGAGCAGTACTTC
NA TRBJ1-6 once TRBV5-8 CASSRMDGSSYNSPLHF TGTGCCAGCAGCCGCATGGACGGAAGCTCCTATAATTCACCCCTCCACTTT
TRBD2 TRBJ2-7 NA TRBV6-2/TRBV6-3 CASSYQGGYAYEQYF TGTGCCAGCAGTTACCAGGGAGGGTACGCCTACGAGCAGTACTTC
TRBD1 TRBJ1-2 NA TRBV28 CASSLVGTGANYGYTF TGTGCCAGCAGTTTGGTAGGGACAGGGGCTAACTATGGCTACACCTTC
TRBD1 TRBJ2-7 NA TRBV6-5 CASRPRTGLYEQYF TGTGCCAGCAGACCACGGACAGGGCTCTACGAGCAGTACTTC
NA TRBJ1-6 NA TRBV9 CASSVRAGSNSPLHF TGTGCCAGCAGCGTCAGGGCAGGGAGTAATTCACCCCTCCACTTT
NA TRBJ2-7 NA TRBV5-4 CASSLGRATYEQYF TGTGCCAGCAGCTTGGGGCGGGCCACCTACGAGCAGTACTTC
NA TRBJ2-2 NA TRBV7-2 CASSPPGGGLGGELFF TGTGCCAGCAGCCCCCCAGGGGGGGGGCTGGGCGGGGAGCTGTTTTTT
NA TRBJ2-7 NA TRBV5-4 CASSSTGLYEQYF TGTGCCAGCAGTTCGACAGGACTCTACGAGCAGTACTTC
NA TRBJ2-3 NA TRBV7-9 CASSLGDITDTQYF TGTGCCAGCAGCTTAGGGGACATCACAGATACGCAGTATTTT
NA TRBJ1-4 NA TRBV7-9 CASRDIRTNEKLFF TGTGCCAGCAGGGATATAAGAACTAATGAAAAACTGTTTTTT
NA TRBJ1-5 NA TRBV28 CASSLGVRNQPQHF TGTGCCAGCAGCCTAGGGGTACGCAATCAGCCCCAGCATTTT
TRBD1 TRBJ1-5 NA TRBV7-9 CASSQQGYHQPQHF TGTGCCAGCAGCCAACAGGGGTACCATCAGCCCCAGCATTTT
NA TRBJ2-7 NA TRBV2 CASTTGTPISREQYF TGTGCCAGCACAACCGGGACACCGATTTCTCGCGAGCAGTACTTC